These 5 T cell receptor beta chains were all obtained from the same sample, sequenced in a study of T cell responses to AZD1222 COVID-19 vaccine. Libraries were prepared by immunoSEQ multiplex PCR; TCRdb keeps only in-frame clonotypes and omits some of them. The repertoire holds roughly 100,000 clones, around 83% seen once, with approximately 5% in the top ten. Specimen: peripheral blood, collected on day 0 of AZD1222 vaccination. These receptor sequences come from an adult in good health.

The count of this clone is one. The chain joins TRBV10-3 to TRBJ1-2, with D maybe TRBD1 (6 bases). This CDR3 is built from 14 residues. The V end was cut by 6 bases, the J end by 2 bases, with 13 bases between. The germline CDR1 and CDR2 sequences are ENHRY and SYGVKD. The CDR3 DNA follows: TGTGCCATCAGGAACAGGGAATCCAACTATGGCTACACCTTC. This translates into CAIRNRESNYGYTF.

The sample holds one count of this clone. This CDR3 is CSWGTGFSYNEQFF. For the CDR3, the DNA is TGCAGCTGGGGGACAGGGTTCTCCTACAATGAGCAGTTCTTC. The chain is built from TRBV29-1 and TRBJ2-1; 9 nucleotides line up with TRBD1. Germline V gene data show CDR1 as SQVTM and CDR2 as ANQGSEA. This CDR3 is 14 amino acids long. V lost 8 bases to trimming and J lost 0 bases; unmatched junction nucleotides: 5.

This clone showed up just once. DNA of the CDR3: TGTGCCAGCAGTGTAACAGTCACCGGGGAGCTGTTTTTT. It yields the protein CASSVTVTGELFF. V gene TRBV6-4 combines with J gene TRBJ2-2; D remains unclear. The CDR3 is 13 amino acids. Trimming left V 4 bases short and J 4 bases short, with 7 bases between. Per germline, CDR1 MRHNA and CDR2 SNTAGT.

V usage is TRBV28 and J usage is TRBJ1-2, with no clear D. Germline assignment: CDR1 MDHEN and CDR2 SYDVKM. Deletions cut 6 bases from V and 2 bases from J, with 16 bases between. The CDR3 has 15 residues. The CDR3 nucleotides read TGTGCCAGCAGCCAGAAATTTGTCAGGAACTATGGCTACACCTTC. Protein: CASSQKFVRNYGYTF.

The chain joins TRBV7-2 to TRBJ1-1; TRBD1 agrees at 7 bases. V was clipped by 6 bases and J by 0 bases; unmatched bases: 10. Germline V gene sequence: CDR1 SGHTA, CDR2 FQGNSA. The CDR3 loop spans 16 amino acids. CDR3 nucleotides: TGTGCCAGCAGTTATTACAGGGGCGGGGTGAACACTGAAGCTTTCTTT. This sequence encodes CASSYYRGGVNTEAFF.